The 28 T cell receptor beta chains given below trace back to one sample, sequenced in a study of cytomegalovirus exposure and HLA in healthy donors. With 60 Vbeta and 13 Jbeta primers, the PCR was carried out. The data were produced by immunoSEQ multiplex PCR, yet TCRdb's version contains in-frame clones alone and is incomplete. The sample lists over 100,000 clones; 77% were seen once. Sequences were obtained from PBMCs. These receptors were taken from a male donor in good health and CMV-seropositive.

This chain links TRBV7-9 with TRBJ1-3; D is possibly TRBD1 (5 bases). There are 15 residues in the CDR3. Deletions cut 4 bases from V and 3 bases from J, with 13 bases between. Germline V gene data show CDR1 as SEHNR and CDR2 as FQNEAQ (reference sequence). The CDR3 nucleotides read TGTGCCAGCAGCTCCCTGGGGGGGGATGGAAACACCATATATTTT. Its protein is CASSSLGGDGNTIYF.

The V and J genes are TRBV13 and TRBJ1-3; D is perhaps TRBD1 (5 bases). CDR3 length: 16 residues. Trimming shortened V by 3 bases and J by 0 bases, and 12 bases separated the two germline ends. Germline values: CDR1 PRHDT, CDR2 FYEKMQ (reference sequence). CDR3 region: CASSFRQRLSGNTIYF. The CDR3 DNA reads TGTGCCAGCAGCTTCAGACAGAGACTCTCTGGAAACACCATATATTTT.

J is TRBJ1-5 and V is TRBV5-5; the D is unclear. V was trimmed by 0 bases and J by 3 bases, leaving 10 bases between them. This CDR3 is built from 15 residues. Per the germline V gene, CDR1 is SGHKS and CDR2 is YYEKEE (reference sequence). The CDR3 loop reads CASSLAGRDNQPQHF. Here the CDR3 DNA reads TGTGCCAGCAGCTTGGCGGGGAGGGACAATCAGCCCCAGCATTTT.

In nucleotides, the CDR3 is TGTGCCAGCAACTTTCCCTCTGAGACCCAGTACTTC. Translated, it gives CASNFPSETQYF. The chain employs TRBV6-5 and TRBJ2-5; D is undetermined. Trimming removed 7 bases from V and 5 bases from J, with 11 bases in between. This CDR3 has 12 residues. Germline V gene sequence: CDR1 MNHEY, CDR2 SVGAGI.

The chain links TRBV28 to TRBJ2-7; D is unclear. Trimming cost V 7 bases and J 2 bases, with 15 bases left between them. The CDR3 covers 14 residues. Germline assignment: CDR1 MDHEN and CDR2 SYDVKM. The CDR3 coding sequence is TGTGCCAGCACCAACACCGTCATTGCCTACGAGCAGTACTTC. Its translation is CASTNTVIAYEQYF.

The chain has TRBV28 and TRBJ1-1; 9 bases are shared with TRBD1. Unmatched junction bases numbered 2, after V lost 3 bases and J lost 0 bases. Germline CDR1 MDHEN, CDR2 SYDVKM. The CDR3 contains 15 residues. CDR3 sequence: CASSFGDRVNTEAFF. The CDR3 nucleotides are TGTGCCAGCAGTTTTGGGGACAGGGTGAACACTGAAGCTTTCTTT. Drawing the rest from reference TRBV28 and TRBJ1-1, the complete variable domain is DVKVTQSSRYLVKRTGEKVFLECVQDMDHENMFWYRQDPGLGLRLIYFSYDVKMKEKGDIPEGYSVSREKKERFSLILESASTNQTSMYLCASSFGDRVNTEAFFGQGTRLTVV.

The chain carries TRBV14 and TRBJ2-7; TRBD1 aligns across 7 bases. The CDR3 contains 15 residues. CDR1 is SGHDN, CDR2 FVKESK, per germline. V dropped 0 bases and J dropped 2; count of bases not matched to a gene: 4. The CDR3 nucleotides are TGTGCCAGCAGCCAAGATGGGCAGGGGGCCTACGAGCAGTACTTC. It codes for CASSQDGQGAYEQYF.

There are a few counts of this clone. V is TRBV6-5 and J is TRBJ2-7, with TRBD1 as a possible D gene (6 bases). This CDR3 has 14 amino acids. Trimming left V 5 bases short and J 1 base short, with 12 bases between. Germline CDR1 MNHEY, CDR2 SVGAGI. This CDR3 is CASSRQGMSYEQYF. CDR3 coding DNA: TGTGCCAGCAGTCGGCAGGGGATGTCCTACGAGCAGTACTTC.

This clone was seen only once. CDR3 protein: CASSALASPSTDTQYF. Here the CDR3 DNA reads TGTGCCAGCAGCGCGCTAGCGTCCCCTAGCACAGATACGCAGTATTTT. The J gene is TRBJ2-3, the V gene TRBV7-7; D may be TRBD2 (6 bases). The V gene lost 5 bases and the J gene lost 0 bases, with 15 bases spanning the gap. This CDR3 has 16 amino acids. CDR1 is SSHAT and CDR2 is FNYEAQ in the germline V gene (reference sequence).

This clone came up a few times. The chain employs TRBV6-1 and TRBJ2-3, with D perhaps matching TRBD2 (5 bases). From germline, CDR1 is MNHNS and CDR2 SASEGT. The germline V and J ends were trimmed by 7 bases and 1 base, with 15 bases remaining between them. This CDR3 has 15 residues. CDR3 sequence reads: CASIRFRRGTDTQYF. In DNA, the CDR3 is TGTGCCAGCATTAGGTTCAGGCGGGGCACAGATACGCAGTATTTT.

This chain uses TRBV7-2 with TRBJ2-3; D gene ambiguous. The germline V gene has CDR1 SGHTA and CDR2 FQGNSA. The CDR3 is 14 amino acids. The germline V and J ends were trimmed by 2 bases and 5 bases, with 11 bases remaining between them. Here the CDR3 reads CASSLLGPRDTQYF. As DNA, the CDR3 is TGTGCCAGCAGCTTATTGGGCCCACGAGATACGCAGTATTTT.

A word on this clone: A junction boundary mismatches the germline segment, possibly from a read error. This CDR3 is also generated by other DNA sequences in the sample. The CDR3 loop is CAIRPDRGGGGYTF. CDR3 in DNA: TGTGCCATCAGGCCCGACAGGGGCGGCGGCGGCTATACCTTC. This rearrangement joins TRBV10-3 to TRBJ1-2, with TRBD1 matching 8 bases. Germline lookup yields CDR1 ENHRY and CDR2 SYGVKD. This CDR3 region has 14 residues.

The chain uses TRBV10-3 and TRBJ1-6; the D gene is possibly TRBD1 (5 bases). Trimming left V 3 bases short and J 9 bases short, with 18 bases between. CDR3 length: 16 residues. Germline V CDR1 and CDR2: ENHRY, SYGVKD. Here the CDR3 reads CAISETGNIQGSPLHF. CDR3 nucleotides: TGTGCCATCAGTGAAACAGGCAACATCCAGGGTTCACCCCTCCACTTT.

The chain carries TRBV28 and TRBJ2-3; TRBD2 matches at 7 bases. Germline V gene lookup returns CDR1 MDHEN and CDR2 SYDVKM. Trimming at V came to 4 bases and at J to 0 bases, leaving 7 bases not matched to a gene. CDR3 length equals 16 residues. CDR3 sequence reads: CASSWLGGGSTDTQYF. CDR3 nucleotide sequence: TGTGCCAGCAGTTGGCTTGGCGGGGGAAGCACAGATACGCAGTATTTT.

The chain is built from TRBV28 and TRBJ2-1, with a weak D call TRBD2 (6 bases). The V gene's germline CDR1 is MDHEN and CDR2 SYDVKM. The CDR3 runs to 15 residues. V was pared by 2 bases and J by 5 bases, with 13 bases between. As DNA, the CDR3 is TGTGCCAGCAGTTTACTAAGCGGGCGGCACAATGAGCAGTTCTTC. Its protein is CASSLLSGRHNEQFF.

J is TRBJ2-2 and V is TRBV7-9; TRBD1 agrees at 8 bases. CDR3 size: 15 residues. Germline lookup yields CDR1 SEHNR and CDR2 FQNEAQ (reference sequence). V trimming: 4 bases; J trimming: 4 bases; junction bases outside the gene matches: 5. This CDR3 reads CASSSGQGRTGELFF. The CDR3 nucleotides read TGTGCCAGCAGCTCCGGACAGGGTCGCACCGGGGAGCTGTTTTTT. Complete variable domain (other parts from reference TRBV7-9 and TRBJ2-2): DTGVSQNPRHKITKRGQNVTFRCDPISEHNRLYWYRQTLGQGPEFLTYFQNEAQLEKSRLLSDRFSAERPKGSFSTLEIQRTEQGDSAMYLCASSSGQGRTGELFFGEGSRLTVL.

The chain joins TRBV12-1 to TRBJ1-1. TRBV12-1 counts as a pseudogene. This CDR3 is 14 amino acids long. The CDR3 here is CASSFRLKNTEAFF. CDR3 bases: TGTGCCAGCAGCTTCCGGTTGAAGAACACTGAAGCTTTCTTT.

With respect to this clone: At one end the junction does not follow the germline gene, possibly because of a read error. CDR3 in amino acids: CASSEEGHEVEQYF. The CDR3 nucleotides are TGTGCCAGCAGCGAAGAGGGACACGAGGTCGAGCAGTACTTC. The chain carries TRBV4-1 and TRBJ2-7, with D perhaps matching TRBD1 (6 bases). Germline V gives CDR1 MGHRA, CDR2 YSYEKL. The CDR3 has 14 amino acids.

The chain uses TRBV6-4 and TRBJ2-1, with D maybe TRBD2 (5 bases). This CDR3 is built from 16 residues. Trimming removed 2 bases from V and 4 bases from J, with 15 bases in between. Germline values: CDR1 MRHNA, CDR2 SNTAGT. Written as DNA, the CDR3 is TGTGCCAGCAGTGACCAAGGCGGACGGGGATACAATGAGCAGTTCTTC. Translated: CASSDQGGRGYNEQFF.

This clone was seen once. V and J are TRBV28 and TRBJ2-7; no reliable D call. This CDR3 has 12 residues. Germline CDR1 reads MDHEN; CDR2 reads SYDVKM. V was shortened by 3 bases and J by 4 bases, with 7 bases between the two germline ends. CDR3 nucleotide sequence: TGTGCCAGCAGTTTTTTACTTTACGAGCAGTACTTC. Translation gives CASSFLLYEQYF.

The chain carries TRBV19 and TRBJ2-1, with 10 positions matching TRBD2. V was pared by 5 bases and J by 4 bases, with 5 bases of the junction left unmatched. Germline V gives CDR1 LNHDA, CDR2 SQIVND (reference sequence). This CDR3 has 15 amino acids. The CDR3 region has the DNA TGTGCCAGTAGTGAAGCGGGGGGGTCGTACAATGAGCAGTTCTTC. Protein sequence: CASSEAGGSYNEQFF.

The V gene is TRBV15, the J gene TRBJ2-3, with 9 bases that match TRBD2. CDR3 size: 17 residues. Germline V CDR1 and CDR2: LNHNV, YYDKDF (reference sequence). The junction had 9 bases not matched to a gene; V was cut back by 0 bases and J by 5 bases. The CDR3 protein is CATSREPGGRGGDTQYF. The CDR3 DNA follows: TGTGCCACCAGCAGAGAACCCGGCGGGAGGGGTGGAGATACGCAGTATTTT.

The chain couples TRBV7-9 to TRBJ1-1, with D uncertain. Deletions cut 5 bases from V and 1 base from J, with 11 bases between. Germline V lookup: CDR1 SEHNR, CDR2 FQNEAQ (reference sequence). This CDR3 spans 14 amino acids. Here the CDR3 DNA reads TGTGCCAGCAGCCCCAACGGCGGGAACACTGAAGCTTTCTTT. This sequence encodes CASSPNGGNTEAFF.

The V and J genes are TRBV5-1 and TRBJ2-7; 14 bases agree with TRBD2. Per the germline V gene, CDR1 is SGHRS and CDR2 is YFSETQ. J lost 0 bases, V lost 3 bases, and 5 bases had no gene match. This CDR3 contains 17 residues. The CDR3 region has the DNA TGCGCCAGCAGCTCCGGGACTAGCGGGGGCCTCTCCTACGAGCAGTACTTC. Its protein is CASSSGTSGGLSYEQYF.

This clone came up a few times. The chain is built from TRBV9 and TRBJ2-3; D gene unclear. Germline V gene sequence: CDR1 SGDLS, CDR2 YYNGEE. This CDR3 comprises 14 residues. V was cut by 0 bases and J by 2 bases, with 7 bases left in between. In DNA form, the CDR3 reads TGTGCCAGCAGCGTAGACTCCTTCACAGATACGCAGTATTTT. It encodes CASSVDSFTDTQYF.

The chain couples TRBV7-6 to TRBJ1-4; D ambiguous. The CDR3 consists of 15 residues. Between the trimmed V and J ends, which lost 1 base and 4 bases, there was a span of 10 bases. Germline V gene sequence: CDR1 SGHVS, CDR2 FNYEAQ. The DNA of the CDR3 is TGTGCCAGCAGCTTAGGGGCAGGCTTTAATGAAAAACTGTTTTTT. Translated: CASSLGAGFNEKLFF.

The CDR3 nucleotides read TGTGCCAGCAGTTCCAGCGGAGGCTCCTACAATGAGCAGTTCTTC. It specifies CASSSSGGSYNEQFF. V is TRBV27 and J is TRBJ2-1, with TRBD2 as a possible D gene (5 bases). Trimming took 4 bases from V and 0 from J, leaving 10 bases between them. The CDR3 length is 15 residues. Per germline, CDR1 MNHEY and CDR2 SMNVEV (reference sequence).

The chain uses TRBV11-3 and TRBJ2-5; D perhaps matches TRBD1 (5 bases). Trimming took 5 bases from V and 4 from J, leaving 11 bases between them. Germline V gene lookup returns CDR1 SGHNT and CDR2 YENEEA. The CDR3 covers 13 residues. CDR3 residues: CASSRTFTETQYF. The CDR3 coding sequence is TGTGCCAGCAGCCGGACATTCACAGAGACCCAGTACTTC.